This is a list of T cell receptor beta chains from one sample in a study of Ad26.COV2.S vaccination and SARS-CoV-2 variants. Profiled with immunoSEQ multiplex PCR; TCRdb holds only in-frame clones, not every one. In the table there are hundreds of thousands of clones, 80% to 90% of which are singletons. The source material was peripheral blood, sampled in a trial of Ad26.COV2.S vaccine versus placebo. Source of these receptors: a person between 18 and 59 years old who received the Ad26.COV2.S COVID-19 vaccine or a placebo. CDR3s include the opening cysteine and the closing phenylalanine or tryptophan. The order of the fields is clone size, V gene, J gene, D gene, CDR3 protein, CDR3 DNA. D genes are given only for firm matches. Expanded clones are given a class, and other clones once, few, many or no size at all.

-	TRBV7-9	TRBJ2-7	-	CASEGDYLEEQYF	TGTGCCAGTGAGGGGGACTACCTAGAGGAGCAGTACTTC
-	TRBV6-1	TRBJ1-5	-	CASSEGYSNQPQHF	TGTGCCAGCAGTGAAGGGTATAGCAATCAGCCCCAGCATTTT
once	TRBV19	TRBJ2-7	-	CASSINGWSYEQYF	TGTGCCAGTAGTATTAACGGGTGGTCATACGAGCAGTACTTC
-	TRBV5-8	TRBJ1-1	-	CASSLWGTLNTEAFF	TGTGCCAGCAGCTTGTGGGGGACGCTAAACACTGAAGCTTTCTTT
-	TRBV2	TRBJ1-5	-	CASSGFSTDSNQPQHF	TGTGCCAGCAGTGGCTTCAGTACCGATAGCAATCAGCCCCAGCATTTT
-	TRBV30	TRBJ1-2	-	CAWSLDSAIYGYTF	TGTGCCTGGAGCCTTGACAGCGCCATCTATGGCTACACCTTC
-	TRBV27	TRBJ1-2	-	CASSLSFRGYGYTF	TGTGCCAGCAGTTTATCGTTTCGGGGCTATGGCTACACCTTC
-	TRBV6-6	TRBJ2-1	-	CASSPAGLWGSGVNEQFF	TGTGCCAGCAGTCCCGCGGGACTTTGGGGGAGTGGGGTCAATGAGCAGTTCTTC
-	TRBV3-1/TRBV3-2	TRBJ2-7	TRBD2	CASSQGGLAGAGEQYF	TGTGCCAGCAGCCAAGGAGGGCTAGCGGGAGCAGGCGAGCAGTACTTC
-	TRBV4-2	TRBJ2-7	-	CASSQDYHEQYF	TGTGCCAGCAGCCAAGATTATCACGAGCAGTACTTC
-	TRBV30	TRBJ1-6	-	CAWSFGGNSPLHF	TGTGCCTGGAGTTTTGGGGGGAATTCACCCCTCCACTTT
-	TRBV29-1	TRBJ2-6	-	CSVTLSGANVLTF	TGCAGCGTTACACTATCTGGGGCCAACGTCCTGACTTTC
-	TRBV2	TRBJ1-6	-	CASTKGREGYSPLHF	TGTGCCAGCACCAAAGGGAGGGAGGGGTATTCACCCCTCCACTTT
-	TRBV6-2/TRBV6-3	TRBJ1-3	-	CASSYSAYTSGNTIYF	TGTGCCAGCAGTTACTCGGCGTACACCTCTGGAAACACCATATATTTT
-	TRBV4-2	TRBJ2-7	TRBD2	CASSLGLAGTYEQYF	TGTGCCAGCAGCCTGGGACTAGCGGGGACCTACGAGCAGTACTTC
once	TRBV10-3	TRBJ2-5	-	CAISDRDLSPQETQYF	TGTGCCATCAGTGACCGAGACCTGTCCCCGCAAGAGACCCAGTACTTC
-	TRBV18	TRBJ1-5	TRBD1	CASSPGTGRNQPQHF	TGTGCCAGCTCACCCGGGACAGGGAGGAATCAGCCCCAGCATTTT
-	TRBV10-3	TRBJ1-1	-	CAISGGLMNTEAFF	TGTGCCATCAGTGGGGGTCTCATGAACACTGAAGCTTTCTTT
-	TRBV27	TRBJ2-7	TRBD1	CASSLTGQGYEQYF	TGTGCCAGCAGTTTAACGGGACAGGGCTACGAGCAGTACTTC
-	TRBV12-3/TRBV12-4	TRBJ2-5	-	CASSLLIDTQYF	TGTGCCAGCAGTCTACTCATCGATACCCAGTACTTC
-	TRBV11-2	TRBJ1-2	TRBD1	CASSSGTGVDGYTF	TGTGCCAGCAGCTCGGGGACAGGGGTGGATGGCTACACCTTC
-	TRBV24-1	TRBJ2-3	-	CATDSGPLDTQYF	TGTGCCACCGACTCCGGGCCACTAGATACGCAGTATTTT
-	TRBV19	TRBJ2-7	TRBD1	CASSPGTATYEQYF	TGTGCCAGTAGTCCTGGGACAGCAACCTACGAGCAGTACTTC
once	TRBV7-9	TRBJ1-1	-	CASSLAELVTEAFF	TGTGCCAGCAGCTTAGCGGAACTAGTCACTGAAGCTTTCTTT
-	TRBV5-5	TRBJ2-5	-	CASSLDRAGGLQETQYF	TGTGCCAGCAGCTTGGATAGGGCAGGAGGCCTCCAAGAGACCCAGTACTTC
-	TRBV19	TRBJ1-5	-	CASSIFGGVSNQPQHF	TGTGCCAGTAGTATTTTTGGGGGAGTAAGCAATCAGCCCCAGCATTTT
-	TRBV15	TRBJ1-2	TRBD1	CATSREGTGQVGYTF	TGTGCCACCAGCAGAGAGGGAACCGGACAGGTTGGCTACACCTTC
-	TRBV7-2	TRBJ1-1	-	CASSLVGLDTEAFF	TGTGCCAGCAGCTTAGTCGGGTTGGACACTGAAGCTTTCTTT
once	TRBV5-6	TRBJ2-5	-	CASSLFSRSVGTQYF	TGTGCCAGCAGCTTGTTTAGCAGGTCAGTCGGGACCCAGTACTTC
-	TRBV11-2	TRBJ2-7	-	CASSVPGQNYEQYF	TGTGCCAGCAGCGTGCCGGGACAAAACTACGAGCAGTACTTC
once	TRBV3-1/TRBV3-2	TRBJ1-4	TRBD1	CASSPADPGGEKLFF	TGTGCCAGCAGCCCCGCAGATCCAGGGGGGGAAAAACTGTTTTTT
-	TRBV5-1	TRBJ1-5	-	CASSLVGAPNQPQHF	TGCGCCAGCAGCTTGGTAGGAGCCCCAAATCAGCCCCAGCATTTT
-	TRBV7-9	TRBJ1-3	TRBD1	CASSRSQGYSGNTIYF	TGTGCCAGCAGTCGTTCACAGGGGTACTCTGGAAACACCATATATTTT